One and the same sample provided the 15 T cell receptor beta chains below, sequenced in a study of CD8+ T cells in alopecia areata. cDNA serving as the sequencing template came from extracted, reverse transcribed RNA. The assay was immunoSEQ multiplex PCR, and TCRdb's table has in-frame clones only and misses some. The data show 100,000 or so clones, almost 60% seen once. Noted treatment: oral pan-JAK inhibitor, 5-10 mg twice daily. This specimen consisted of CD8+ T cells sorted from blood, obtained at approximately week 60, from a patient treated with tofacitinib. Source of these receptors: a human donor with alopecia areata.

This clone was found a few times. The chain recombines TRBV7-9 with TRBJ1-6, with a possible D match to TRBD1 (5 bases). V lost 8 bases to trimming and J lost 10 bases, with 15 bases between them. This CDR3 has 13 amino acids. CDR1 SEHNR and CDR2 FQNEAQ come from the germline V gene (reference sequence). The CDR3 sequence is CASGLGGWSPLHF. CDR3 nucleotide sequence: TGTGCCAGCGGTCTTGGGGGTTGGTCACCCCTCCACTTT.

The rearrangement joins TRBV9 to TRBJ1-2; D remains ambiguous. Germline assignment: CDR1 SGDLS and CDR2 YYNGEE. The CDR3 has 11 amino acids. The V end lost 0 bases, the J end lost 7 bases, and 4 bases lay between the germline ends. CDR3 in amino acids: CASSVGGGYTF. In DNA, the CDR3 is TGTGCCAGCAGCGTAGGGGGTGGCTACACCTTC.

The rearrangement links TRBV29-1 to TRBJ2-6; TRBD1 matches at 8 bases. Per germline, CDR1 SQVTM and CDR2 ANQGSEA. V lost 4 bases, J lost 0 bases, and 5 bases stayed unmatched. This CDR3 contains 16 residues. The CDR3 nucleotides read TGCAGCGTTGTCGGACAGGGACTCTCTGGGGCCAACGTCCTGACTTTC. Residues: CSVVGQGLSGANVLTF.

This rearrangement joins TRBV9 to TRBJ2-3; D perhaps matches TRBD2 (6 bases). CDR1 and CDR2 from the germline V gene are SGDLS and YYNGEE. The CDR3 has 14 residues. Trimming cost V 5 bases and J 0 bases, with 10 bases left between them. The CDR3 sequence is CASRGGESTDTQYF. For the CDR3, the DNA is TGTGCCAGCAGGGGCGGGGAAAGCACAGATACGCAGTATTTT.

This clone was detected once. The V gene is TRBV7-6, the J gene TRBJ2-5; D call uncertain. The CDR3 is 15 residues long. Germline V gene data show CDR1 as SGHVS and CDR2 as FNYEAQ. Trimming left V 0 bases short and J 4 bases short, with 12 bases between. In DNA form, the CDR3 reads TGTGCCAGCAGCTTAGCGTTGGGTTTCGGAGAGACCCAGTACTTC. It specifies CASSLALGFGETQYF.

In its sample, this clone was seen a few times. V and J are TRBV19 and TRBJ2-3, with D perhaps TRBD1 or TRBD2 (6 bases each). Germline V gene sequence: CDR1 LNHDA, CDR2 SQIVND (reference sequence). Trimming removed 6 bases at V and 2 bases at J, with 24 bases between. The CDR3 runs 18 residues. The CDR3 coding sequence is TGTGCCAGTAGGAATAGCCCCTGGTGGGGGGACAACACAGATACGCAGTATTTT. It translates to CASRNSPWWGDNTDTQYF.

A single count supports this clone. The chain combines TRBV5-1 with TRBJ2-3; unclear D gene. The length of the CDR3 is 15 residues. The V gene's germline CDR1 is SGHRS and CDR2 YFSETQ. V was clipped by 0 bases and J by 0 bases, with 8 bases between them. This CDR3 reads CASSLEVTSTDTQYF. The CDR3, as DNA: TGCGCCAGCAGCTTGGAGGTCACCAGCACAGATACGCAGTATTTT.

The J gene is TRBJ2-1, the V gene TRBV11-1, with 7 bases identical to TRBD2. J lost 9 bases, V lost 2 bases, and 10 bases had no gene match. The germline V gene has CDR1 SGHAT and CDR2 FQDESV (reference sequence). The CDR3 sequence is 15 residues long. DNA of the CDR3: TGTGCCAGCAGCTTAAGGCGAGCGGGGTCCGTTGAGCAGTTCTTC. Residues: CASSLRRAGSVEQFF.

The V and J genes are TRBV11-2 and TRBJ2-5; unclear D gene. CDR3 size: 12 residues. Trimming stripped 4 bases from V and 5 bases from J, with 8 bases between. The germline CDR1 and CDR2 sequences are SGHAT and FQNNGV. The CDR3 DNA is TGTGCCAGCAGCTCCGTCGCGGAGACCCAGTACTTC. It yields the protein CASSSVAETQYF.

This clone was observed a few times. The V and J genes are TRBV19 and TRBJ2-2; D remains unclear. CDR1 LNHDA and CDR2 SQIVND come from the germline V gene (reference sequence). With 1 base removed from V and 5 bases from J, the gap between germline ends came to 5 bases. The CDR3 has 13 residues. Here the CDR3 reads CASSIGWTGELFF. CDR3 in DNA: TGTGCCAGTAGTATAGGTTGGACCGGGGAGCTGTTTTTT.

This chain uses TRBV30 with TRBJ2-7; D may be TRBD1 (5 bases). Germline-derived CDR1 and CDR2 are GTSNPN and SVGIG (reference sequence). Trimming stripped 2 bases from V and 6 bases from J, with 8 bases between. This CDR3 region has 11 residues. CDR3 sequence reads: CAWSPDSEQYF. The CDR3 region has the DNA TGTGCCTGGAGTCCTGACAGCGAGCAGTACTTC.

The V call is TRBV13, the J call TRBJ2-1, with D unclear. Germline CDR1 is PRHDT and CDR2 is FYEKMQ (reference sequence). The CDR3 contains 13 residues. V lost 3 bases and J 1 base, leaving 4 bases between the germline ends. CDR3 coding DNA: TGTGCCAGCAGCTTCGCTTCCTACAATGAGCAGTTCTTC. Its protein is CASSFASYNEQFF.

This clone has more than one count but fewer than ten. The V gene is TRBV6-5, the J gene TRBJ2-1; tentatively, D is TRBD1 or TRBD2 (5 bases each). Between the trimmed V and J ends, which lost 5 bases and 10 bases, there was a span of 6 bases. Per germline, CDR1 MNHEY and CDR2 SVGAGI. This CDR3 has 10 amino acids. Here the CDR3 reads CASSGTEQFF. DNA of the CDR3: TGTGCCAGCAGTGGGACGGAGCAGTTCTTC.

The table lists this clone with a count of one. This sequence joins TRBV25-1 and TRBJ1-6, with TRBD1 as a possible D gene (6 bases). This CDR3 comprises 14 residues. CDR1 and CDR2 from the germline V gene are MGHDK and SYGVNS. V was clipped by 5 bases and J by 5 bases, with 10 bases between them. CDR3 nucleotides: TGTGCCAGCAGTCGGGGGCAACATAATTCACCCCTCCACTTT. Its translation is CASSRGQHNSPLHF. The variable domain in full, completed from reference TRBV25-1 and TRBJ1-6, reads EADIYQTPRYLVIGTGKKITLECSQTMGHDKMYWYQQDPGMELHLIHYSYGVNSTEKGDLSSESTVSRIRTEHFPLTLESARPSHTSQYLCASSRGQHNSPLHFGNGTRLTVT.

The chain uses TRBV30 and TRBJ2-1; 9 nucleotides agree with TRBD1. CDR1 and CDR2 from the germline V gene are GTSNPN and SVGIG (reference sequence). J lost 4 bases, V lost 3 bases, and 1 base had no gene match. This CDR3 contains 13 residues. The CDR3 DNA sequence: TGTGCCTGGAGGGACAGGGGTTACAATGAGCAGTTCTTC. Its protein is CAWRDRGYNEQFF.